A single sample is the source of the 26 T cell receptor beta chains below, sequenced in a study of T cell repertoires in cytomegalovirus infection. TCRdb passed the reads through MiXCR, listing each CDR3 protein once. The profile shows roughly 100,000 distinct CDR3 sequences, more than 15% of them singletons. The sample was PBMCs. These receptors were taken from a human donor in good health (CMV status not recorded). Some clones in this sample may be carry-over from other donors' samples.

The rearrangement uses TRBV28 and TRBJ1-2, with D tentatively TRBD1 (6 bases). Trimming removed 8 bases at V and 6 bases at J, with 13 bases between. The germline V gene has CDR1 MDHEN and CDR2 SYDVKM. The CDR3 is 12 amino acids. CDR3: CASGIQGDGYTF. The DNA of the CDR3 is TGTGCCAGCGGTATACAGGGAGATGGCTACACCTTC.

At least ten counts were recorded for this clonotype. The chain has TRBV7-3 and TRBJ2-1; 9 positions match TRBD2. The V gene end was trimmed by 5 bases and the J gene end by 6 bases; junction bases not matched to a gene: 11. This CDR3 is 16 amino acids long. Germline lookup yields CDR1 SGHTA and CDR2 FQGTGA. The CDR3 DNA reads as TGTGCCAGCAGCCCCCTGGGGGCGGGGGGGTTCAATGAGCAGTTCTTC. This encodes CASSPLGAGGFNEQFF. Complete variable domain (other parts from reference TRBV7-3 and TRBJ2-1): GAGVSQTPSNKVTEKGKYVELRCDPISGHTALYWYRQSLGQGPEFLIYFQGTGAADDSGLPNDRFFAVRPEGSVSTLKIQRTERGDSAVYLCASSPLGAGGFNEQFFGPGTRLTVL.

The V and J genes are TRBV11-3 and TRBJ2-1; the D gene is possibly TRBD2 (6 bases). The V end was cut by 5 bases, the J end by 10 bases, with 15 bases between. Germline CDR1 SGHNT, CDR2 YENEEA. The CDR3 totals 13 residues. The CDR3 protein is CASSPRGGLEQFF. DNA for the CDR3: TGTGCCAGCAGCCCGCGAGGAGGGTTAGAGCAGTTCTTC.

This clonotype was observed many times. V is TRBV5-4 and J is TRBJ2-5; D call uncertain. The CDR3 loop spans 13 amino acids. Per germline, CDR1 SGHNT and CDR2 YYREEE (reference sequence). Trimming left V 7 bases short and J 1 base short, with 11 bases between. CDR3 region: CASRDIPQETQYF. The CDR3 DNA reads as TGTGCCAGCCGAGACATACCCCAAGAGACCCAGTACTTC.

This clonotype has only a few counts. The V call is TRBV7-3, the J call TRBJ2-7, with TRBD2 matching 7 bases. This CDR3 has 14 residues. CDR1 and CDR2 (germline): SGHTA, FQGTGA. V gave up 5 bases and J gave up 6 bases; unmatched junction bases: 10. CDR3 residues: CASSPKPGTTEQYF. DNA of the CDR3: TGTGCCAGCAGCCCAAAACCCGGGACTACCGAGCAGTACTTC.

V usage is TRBV20-1 and J usage is TRBJ2-7; 7 bases fit TRBD1. Looked up from germline, CDR1 is DFQATT and CDR2 is SNEGSKA (reference sequence). The trim removed 3 bases at V and 6 bases at J, leaving 2 bases unmatched. The CDR3 runs 11 residues. The CDR3 loop is CSASRGTEQYF. In nucleotides, the CDR3 is TGCAGTGCTAGCAGGGGGACCGAGCAGTACTTC.

This clonotype was seen more than once but under ten times. This CDR3 reads CSASGAGATQYF. In DNA form, the CDR3 reads TGCAGTGCTAGCGGAGCGGGGGCAACCCAGTACTTC. This chain connects TRBV20-1 to TRBJ2-5, with 8 positions matching TRBD2. The CDR3 length is 12 residues. From germline, CDR1 is DFQATT and CDR2 SNEGSKA (reference sequence). V trimming: 3 bases; J trimming: 8 bases; junction bases outside the gene matches: 5.

This clonotype was seen repeatedly, ten times or more. The gene calls are TRBV7-2 and TRBJ1-1, with D unresolved. The V gene's germline CDR1 is SGHTA and CDR2 FQGNSA. This CDR3 is 14 amino acids long. With 1 base removed from V and 1 base from J, the gap between germline ends came to 7 bases. DNA for the CDR3: TGTGCCAGCAGCTTAGGCCCCCAGAACACTGAAGCTTTCTTT. Translation gives CASSLGPQNTEAFF. Looking up the rest from reference TRBV7-2 and TRBJ1-1 gives the full variable domain: GAGVSQSPSNKVTEKGKDVELRCDPISGHTALYWYRQSLGQGLEFLIYFQGNSAPDKSGLPSDRFSAERTGGSVSTLTIQRTQQEDSAVYLCASSLGPQNTEAFFGQGTRLTVV.

This clonotype was seen only a few times. V usage is TRBV12-3 or TRBV12-4 and J usage is TRBJ2-4; unclear D gene. The CDR3 is 13 amino acids. The V end lost 2 bases, the J end lost 0 bases, and 2 bases lay between the germline ends. Here the CDR3 reads CASSLSAKNIQYF. CDR3 DNA sequence: TGTGCCAGCAGTTTATCAGCCAAAAACATTCAGTACTTC.

Points on this clonotype: Just one base apart from a much larger clone, this may be a read error. The chain employs TRBV7-8 and TRBJ2-7; no firm D call. Germline V lookup: CDR1 SGHVS, CDR2 FQNEAQ. CDR3 length: 13 residues. The CDR3 DNA is TGTCCCAGCAGCTTCGACAAGACTTACGAGCAGTACTTC. It yields the protein CPSSFDKTYEQYF.

V gene TRBV29-1 combines with J gene TRBJ2-5; unclear D gene. In germline, CDR1 is SQVTM, CDR2 ANQGSEA. CDR3 length: 14 residues. Trimming pared 7 bases from V and 1 base from J, leaving 16 bases between. CDR3 bases: TGCAGCGCTGACGGTAGTGGTAGCCAAGAGACCCAGTACTTC. Its translation is CSADGSGSQETQYF.

This clonotype appeared a single time. The chain carries TRBV20-1 and TRBJ1-1; 7 bases align to TRBD1. CDR1 and CDR2 from the germline V gene are DFQATT and SNEGSKA (reference sequence). The CDR3 runs 14 residues. The ends lost 3 bases at V and 0 bases at J; junction bases unmatched: 4. The CDR3: CSARNRGLNTEAFF. The DNA of the CDR3 is TGCAGTGCTAGGAACAGGGGCCTGAACACTGAAGCTTTCTTT.

With regard to this clonotype: The junction and the germline gene differ at one end; a read error may be behind it. The CDR3 loop is CASRLAGGSESQYF. The CDR3 bases are TGTGCCAGCAGACTAGCGGGGGGGAGTGAGAGCCAGTACTTC. This sequence joins TRBV7-2 and TRBJ2-5; 13 bases match TRBD2. This CDR3 region has 14 residues. Germline V lookup: CDR1 SGHTA, CDR2 FQGNSA.

Details on this clonotype: Just one base apart from a much larger clone, this may be a read error. V is TRBV7-4 and J is TRBJ1-4, with TRBD1 as a possible D gene (5 bases). Germline CDR1 and CDR2: SGHVT and SQSDAQ. The CDR3 has 13 amino acids. The CDR3 protein is CASSLGGTENLFF. The CDR3 DNA reads TGTGCCAGCAGCTTGGGAGGGACGGAAAATCTGTTTTTT.

In its sample, this clonotype was seen a few times. The rearrangement links TRBV20-1 to TRBJ1-1, with D perhaps TRBD1 (5 bases). Germline loops: CDR1 DFQATT, CDR2 SNEGSKA (reference sequence). The CDR3 is 16 amino acids. V dropped 3 bases and J dropped 1 base, with 18 bases sitting between them. CDR3 sequence (DNA): TGCAGTGCTAGTCAACTTCGTGGGGGGTGGAACACTGAAGCTTTCTTT. This encodes CSASQLRGGWNTEAFF.

J is TRBJ2-2 and V is TRBV2; TRBD2 is a possible D gene (5 bases). Trimming took 7 bases from V and 8 from J, leaving 14 bases between them. The CDR3 extends over 13 amino acids. Germline loops: CDR1 SNHLY, CDR2 FYNNEI. CDR3 DNA: TGTGCCAGCACCGGGGAAGTCGAGGGGGAGCTGTTTTTT. It encodes CASTGEVEGELFF.

This clonotype was counted many times. The CDR3 protein is CASSLAGRGGAGELFF. For the CDR3, the DNA is TGTGCCAGCAGCTTAGCGGGGAGGGGAGGAGCCGGGGAGCTGTTTTTT. The chain combines TRBV7-8 with TRBJ2-2; 7 bases match TRBD2. V lost 0 bases and J lost 6; bases outside the gene matches: 7. The germline gives CDR1 SGHVS, CDR2 FQNEAQ. This CDR3 region has 16 residues.

Here the CDR3 DNA reads TGCAGTGCTAGAGATTGGACGGGTGGAAACACCATATATTTT. It codes for CSARDWTGGNTIYF. V gene TRBV20-1 combines with J gene TRBJ1-3; the D is unclear. V dropped 0 bases and J dropped 3 bases, with 9 bases sitting between them. Germline-derived CDR1 and CDR2 are DFQATT and SNEGSKA (reference sequence). The CDR3 runs to 14 residues.

The rearrangement uses TRBV7-9 and TRBJ2-7; 8 nucleotides agree with TRBD1. CDR1 is SEHNR, CDR2 FQNEAQ, per germline (reference sequence). There are 15 residues in the CDR3. After removal of 3 bases from V and 6 bases from J, the junction contained 10 bases not matched to a gene. The DNA for the CDR3 is TGTGCCAGCAGCTTGTCCCGGGACAGGTACTCCGAGCAGTACTTC. Translating it yields CASSLSRDRYSEQYF.

There are a few counts of this clonotype. The CDR3 sequence is CAISETSGGQYF. CDR3 sequence (DNA): TGTGCCATCAGCGAGACTAGTGGAGGACAGTATTTT. The gene calls are TRBV10-3 and TRBJ2-3, with a weak D call TRBD2 (6 bases). The CDR3 has 12 residues. Between the trimmed V and J ends, which lost 6 bases and 12 bases, there was a span of 16 bases. Germline lookup yields CDR1 ENHRY and CDR2 SYGVKD.

This sequence joins TRBV28 and TRBJ2-7, with D perhaps matching TRBD1 or TRBD2 (6 bases each). Germline CDR1 MDHEN, CDR2 SYDVKM. This CDR3 has 14 amino acids. Trimming left V 6 bases short and J 9 bases short, with 21 bases between. Here the CDR3 reads CASRDYRVLVGQYF. The CDR3 region has the DNA TGTGCCAGCAGGGACTACAGGGTCCTAGTAGGGCAGTACTTC.

The V and J genes are TRBV4-1 and TRBJ1-2; D is uncertain. This CDR3 has 15 amino acids. The germline V gene encodes CDR1 MGHRA and CDR2 YSYEKL. Trimming took 0 bases from V and 0 from J, leaving 8 bases between them. CDR3 sequence reads: CASSQDAPANYGYTF. CDR3 bases: TGCGCCAGCAGCCAAGATGCTCCGGCTAACTATGGCTACACCTTC.

This chain connects TRBV4-3 to TRBJ2-1; 8 bases are shared with TRBD2. The CDR3 runs to 13 residues. The junction had 4 bases not matched to a gene; V was cut back by 3 bases and J by 9 bases. Germline values: CDR1 LGHNA, CDR2 YSLEER. CDR3 DNA sequence: TGCGCCAGCAGCCAGTCGGGGGGGGCTGAGCAGTTCTTC. Translated: CASSQSGGAEQFF.

The chain joins TRBV5-5 to TRBJ1-6, with 8 bases matching TRBD1. Germline V gene data show CDR1 as SGHKS and CDR2 as YYEKEE (reference sequence). This CDR3 is 18 amino acids long. V lost 0 bases to trimming and J lost 4 bases; unmatched junction nucleotides: 9. The CDR3 DNA is TGTGCCAGCAGCTTGGCACGGACAGGGCTCGGATATAATTCACCCCTCCACTTT. Protein product: CASSLARTGLGYNSPLHF.

This clonotype has at least ten counts. The gene calls are TRBV11-2 and TRBJ2-2; 7 positions agree with TRBD1. J was trimmed by 5 bases and V by 5 bases; bases with no gene match: 5. This CDR3 contains 14 residues. In germline, CDR1 is SGHAT, CDR2 FQNNGV. The CDR3 sequence: CASSATGHTGELFF. The CDR3 bases are TGTGCCAGCAGCGCGACAGGGCATACCGGGGAGCTGTTTTTT.

This clonotype was counted ten times or more. CDR3 DNA sequence: TGTGCCAGCAGCTTAAGTCTAGCGGGGGGCCGAGAGACCCAGTACTTC. Protein product: CASSLSLAGGRETQYF. The chain uses TRBV11-2 and TRBJ2-5; 11 positions match TRBD2. With 2 bases clipped from V and 4 bases from J, the junction kept 6 bases outside the gene matches. The CDR3 has 16 residues. Germline V CDR1 and CDR2: SGHAT, FQNNGV.